The 13 T cell receptor beta chains below were found in one sample sequenced in a study of cytomegalovirus exposure and HLA in healthy donors. The PCR had 60 Vbeta and 13 Jbeta primers. Clones were read by immunoSEQ multiplex PCR, and TCRdb kept only the in-frame ones, dropping some. The data show some 200,000 clones, 77% seen once. The sample comprised PBMCs. The receptors come from a woman aged 55-69 years in good health and CMV-seropositive.

The V gene is TRBV5-1, the J gene TRBJ1-1, with D possibly matching TRBD1 (6 bases). Germline assignment: CDR1 SGHRS and CDR2 YFSETQ. The CDR3 covers 14 residues. The V end was cut by 3 bases, the J end by 6 bases, with 15 bases between. CDR3 protein: CASSYVGGRPEAFF. In DNA, the CDR3 is TGCGCCAGCAGCTATGTCGGGGGGCGACCTGAAGCTTTCTTT. Full variable domain (rest looked up from reference TRBV5-1 and TRBJ1-1): KAGVTQTPRYLIKTRGQQVTLSCSPISGHRSVSWYQQTPGQGLQFLFEYFSETQRNKGNFPGRFSGRQFSNSRSEMNVSTLELGDSALYLCASSYVGGRPEAFFGQGTRLTVV.

V and J are TRBV6-1 and TRBJ1-2; D gene unclear. The CDR3 is 14 residues long. Germline loops: CDR1 MNHNS, CDR2 SASEGT. Between the trimmed V and J ends, which lost 4 bases and 0 bases, there was a span of 9 bases. DNA of the CDR3: TGTGCCAGCAGTGCCGGGAGGGCTAACTATGGCTACACCTTC. This encodes CASSAGRANYGYTF.

The CDR3 is CASSPKTGAIKTQYF. The CDR3 DNA sequence: TGTGCCAGCAGCCCCAAGACAGGGGCTATAAAGACCCAGTACTTC. The chain recombines TRBV7-9 with TRBJ2-5; 8 bases fit TRBD1. Germline CDR1 and CDR2: SEHNR and FQNEAQ (reference sequence). Trimming removed 5 bases from V and 6 bases from J; junction bases left unmatched: 11. The CDR3 consists of 15 residues.

This clone turned up a few times. This chain connects TRBV5-4 to TRBJ1-2; the D gene is possibly TRBD1 (5 bases). Germline assignment: CDR1 SGHNT and CDR2 YYREEE (reference sequence). This CDR3 is built from 12 residues. Trimming removed 0 bases from V and 6 bases from J, with 6 bases in between. The CDR3 DNA reads as TGTGCCAGCAGCTTGGCACAGGATGGCTACACCTTC. Amino acid sequence: CASSLAQDGYTF.

The rearrangement uses TRBV28 and TRBJ1-6; D not resolved. Germline V CDR1 and CDR2: MDHEN, SYDVKM. The V end was cut by 5 bases, the J end by 0 bases, with 8 bases between. The CDR3 totals 15 residues. The DNA for the CDR3 is TGTGCCAGCAGTCTTTACGGCTCCTATAATTCACCCCTCCACTTT. Its translation: CASSLYGSYNSPLHF.

The rearrangement uses TRBV29-1 and TRBJ2-5; 7 nucleotides align to TRBD1. The CDR3 sequence is 16 residues long. V dropped 5 bases and J dropped 1; count of bases not matched to a gene: 13. In germline, CDR1 is SQVTM, CDR2 ANQGSEA. CDR3 DNA: TGCAGCGTTTCTGGGAACCAGGGGGTACTCCAAGAGACCCAGTACTTC. It encodes CSVSGNQGVLQETQYF.

The rearrangement joins TRBV7-3 to TRBJ2-5, with 9 bases lining up with TRBD1. The CDR3 sequence is 15 residues long. V was pared by 5 bases and J by 4 bases, with 8 bases of the junction left unmatched. The germline V gene encodes CDR1 SGHTA and CDR2 FQGTGA. CDR3 region: CASSPTGGRRETQYF. CDR3 nucleotides: TGTGCCAGCAGCCCTACAGGGGGCCGGCGAGAGACCCAGTACTTC.

The chain joins TRBV5-4 to TRBJ2-5; D uncertain. V lost 1 base and J lost 5, with 12 bases in between. The germline CDR1 and CDR2 sequences are SGHNT and YYREEE (reference sequence). The CDR3 consists of 14 residues. CDR3 in DNA: TGTGCCAGCAGCTTGTTTAGAAAACAGGAGACCCAGTACTTC. Protein sequence: CASSLFRKQETQYF.

The chain recombines TRBV4-1 with TRBJ1-1; D is perhaps TRBD1 (6 bases). CDR1 is MGHRA, CDR2 YSYEKL, per germline. V was shortened by 3 bases and J by 3 bases, with 20 bases between the two germline ends. The CDR3 length is 17 residues. The CDR3 DNA follows: TGCGCCAGCAGCCATATGCCCCGGGGGGGGCAAGACACTGAAGCTTTCTTT. Its protein product is CASSHMPRGGQDTEAFF.

The chain joins TRBV27 to TRBJ1-2; D might be TRBD1 (6 bases). The V gene's germline CDR1 is MNHEY and CDR2 SMNVEV (reference sequence). The CDR3 loop spans 14 amino acids. V lost 5 bases and J 8 bases, leaving 18 bases between the germline ends. This CDR3 reads CASSPQTGIGGYTF. In nucleotides, the CDR3 is TGTGCCAGCAGTCCTCAGACAGGTATCGGGGGCTACACCTTC.

The J gene is TRBJ1-5, the V gene TRBV18; weak D call: TRBD1 (6 bases). The length of the CDR3 is 15 residues. CDR1 and CDR2 from the germline V gene are KGHSH and LQKENI. V lost 3 bases, J lost 3 bases, and 12 bases lay in between. The CDR3 DNA is TGTGCCAGCTCACCCAATAGACAGGTCAATCAGCCCCAGCATTTT. Its translation is CASSPNRQVNQPQHF.

This clone was observed a handful of times. The chain joins TRBV2 to TRBJ1-5; D uncertain. V dropped 8 bases and J dropped 0 bases, with 11 bases sitting between them. The CDR3 loop spans 14 amino acids. Germline V gene lookup returns CDR1 SNHLY and CDR2 FYNNEI. The CDR3 coding sequence is TGTGCCAGCGCCGTGGGCTATAGCAATCAGCCCCAGCATTTT. Encoded protein: CASAVGYSNQPQHF.

The chain employs TRBV19 and TRBJ1-1; 7 bases line up with TRBD1. The CDR3 sequence is 13 residues long. Unmatched junction bases numbered 6, after V lost 3 bases and J lost 8 bases. Germline assignment: CDR1 LNHDA and CDR2 SQIVND (reference sequence). The CDR3 sequence: CASSIRRDSEAFF. CDR3 sequence (DNA): TGTGCCAGTAGTATTCGTCGGGACAGCGAAGCTTTCTTT.